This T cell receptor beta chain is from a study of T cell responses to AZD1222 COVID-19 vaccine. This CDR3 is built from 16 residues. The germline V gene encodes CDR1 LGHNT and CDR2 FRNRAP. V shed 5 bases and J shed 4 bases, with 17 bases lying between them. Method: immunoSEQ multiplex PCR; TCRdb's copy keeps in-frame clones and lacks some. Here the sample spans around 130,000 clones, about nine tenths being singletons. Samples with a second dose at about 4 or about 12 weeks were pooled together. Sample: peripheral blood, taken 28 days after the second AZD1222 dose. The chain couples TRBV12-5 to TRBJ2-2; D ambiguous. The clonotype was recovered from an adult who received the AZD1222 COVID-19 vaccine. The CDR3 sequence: CASGTNILGRTGELFF. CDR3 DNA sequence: TGTGCTAGTGGTACCAACATCCTAGGACGCACCGGGGAGCTGTTTTTT. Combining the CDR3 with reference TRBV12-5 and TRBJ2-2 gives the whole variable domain DARVTQTPRHKVTEMGQEVTMRCQPILGHNTVFWYRQTMMQGLELLAYFRNRAPLDDSGMPKDRFSAEMPDATLATLKIQPSEPRDSAVYFCASGTNILGRTGELFFGEGSRLTVL.